The 10 T cell receptor beta chains listed next were all sequenced from one sample in a study of T cell repertoires in cytomegalovirus infection. TCRdb independently ran MiXCR on the reads; one entry per CDR3 protein. The sample carries some 100,000 distinct CDR3 sequences, about 22% recorded once. Sequencing used CD8+ T cells from PBMCs. These receptors originate from a human donor in good health (CMV status not recorded). Some clones in this sample may be carry-over from other donors' samples.

The sample holds many counts of this clonotype. The rearrangement joins TRBV7-8 to TRBJ2-5; 8 nucleotides align to TRBD1. Germline values: CDR1 SGHVS, CDR2 FQNEAQ. Losses at the gene ends were 5 bases for V and 4 bases for J; bases not matched to a gene: 9. The CDR3 is made up of 15 amino acids. CDR3 nucleotide sequence: TGTGCCAGCAGCCCGCAAGCAGGGGGCCGAGAGACCCAGTACTTC. This gives the protein CASSPQAGGRETQYF.

This clonotype came up a few times. The rearrangement joins TRBV2 to TRBJ2-1; 7 bases agree with TRBD1. CDR1 SNHLY and CDR2 FYNNEI come from the germline V gene. After removal of 1 base from V and 6 bases from J, the junction contained 6 bases not matched to a gene. This CDR3 is 15 amino acids long. The CDR3 spells CASSEEDRLGNEQFF. CDR3 sequence (DNA): TGTGCCAGCAGTGAAGAGGACAGGCTGGGCAATGAGCAGTTCTTC.

In this sample, this clonotype turned up once. The CDR3 spells CASSYGGSGELFF. The CDR3 coding sequence is TGTGCCAGCAGCTACGGGGGCTCCGGGGAGCTGTTTTTT. The chain joins TRBV7-6 to TRBJ2-2; D assignment may be TRBD1 or TRBD2 (6 bases each). V lost 4 bases and J lost 6, with 9 bases in between. Per the germline V gene, CDR1 is SGHVS and CDR2 is FNYEAQ. This CDR3 spans 13 amino acids. Full variable domain (rest looked up from reference TRBV7-6 and TRBJ2-2): GAGVSQSPRYKVTKRGQDVALRCDPISGHVSLYWYRQALGQGPEFLTYFNYEAQQDKSGLPNDRFSAERPEGSISTLTIQRTEQRDSAMYRCASSYGGSGELFFGEGSRLTVL.

This clonotype showed up many times. The chain has TRBV28 and TRBJ2-5, with D possibly matching TRBD2 (6 bases). Trimming removed 1 base at V and 5 bases at J, with 11 bases between. CDR3 length: 14 residues. CDR1 MDHEN and CDR2 SYDVKM come from the germline V gene. CDR3 amino acids: CASSLYGGTETQYF. DNA of the CDR3: TGTGCCAGCAGTTTATACGGCGGGACGGAGACCCAGTACTTC.

The chain links TRBV7-3 to TRBJ2-3; D gene uncertain. The CDR3 has 18 residues. The germline V and J ends were trimmed by 3 bases and 1 base, with 20 bases remaining between them. Germline values: CDR1 SGHTA, CDR2 FQGTGA. In DNA, the CDR3 is TGTGCCAGCAGCTTGTTGGGGTGGCTAGTCGTGGGCACAGATACGCAGTATTTT. Its translation: CASSLLGWLVVGTDTQYF. The full variable domain, its missing parts supplied by reference TRBV7-3 and TRBJ2-3, is GAGVSQTPSNKVTEKGKYVELRCDPISGHTALYWYRQSLGQGPEFLIYFQGTGAADDSGLPNDRFFAVRPEGSVSTLKIQRTERGDSAVYLCASSLLGWLVVGTDTQYFGPGTRLTVL.

Points on this clonotype: A much larger clone is a single base away; this may be a read error. This chain uses TRBV7-8 with TRBJ2-2; 12 bases line up with TRBD2. CDR1 is SGHVS and CDR2 is FQNEAQ in the germline V gene. The CDR3 is 16 amino acids. The CDR3 DNA sequence: TGTGTCAGCAGTTCTCTAGGACTAGCGGGAACCGGGGAGCTGTTTTTT. Translating gives CVSSSLGLAGTGELFF.

The rearrangement links TRBV7-2 to TRBJ2-5; TRBD2 matches at 8 bases. Germline V gives CDR1 SGHTA, CDR2 FQGNSA. V lost 4 bases and J lost 5; bases outside the gene matches: 12. The CDR3 contains 16 residues. CDR3 DNA: TGTGCCAGCAGCTCGGGACTAGTTACCCGGCGGGAGACCCAGTACTTC. It yields the protein CASSSGLVTRRETQYF.

This chain joins TRBV19 and TRBJ1-5; 8 nucleotides agree with TRBD1. The V gene's germline CDR1 is LNHDA and CDR2 SQIVND (reference sequence). The trim removed 5 bases at V and 5 bases at J, leaving 2 bases unmatched. This CDR3 contains 13 residues. The CDR3 bases are TGTGCCAGTAGTTACAGGGGGGATCAGCCCCAGCATTTT. It codes for CASSYRGDQPQHF.

CDR3 sequence reads: CASTDTEAFF. The CDR3 DNA sequence: TGTGCCAGCACCGACACTGAAGCTTTCTTT. The chain has TRBV7-6 and TRBJ1-1; D is undetermined. The CDR3 extends over 10 amino acids. Germline V lookup: CDR1 SGHVS, CDR2 FNYEAQ. V was trimmed by 7 bases and J by 3 bases, leaving 3 bases between them.

This clonotype was observed many times. The chain combines TRBV2 with TRBJ2-7; 9 bases match TRBD1. The J segment lost 2 bases and the V segment lost 2 bases, leaving 1 base of the junction unmatched. This CDR3 contains 14 residues. Germline loops: CDR1 SNHLY, CDR2 FYNNEI. CDR3 DNA sequence: TGTGCCAGCAGTGAAAGACAGGGGGCCTACGAGCAGTACTTC. Translated: CASSERQGAYEQYF.